The present T cell receptor beta chain was sequenced within a study of cytomegalovirus exposure and HLA in healthy donors. Whole-study context: Researchers found that about 82% of about 400 genotyped donors fell within the Caucasian-associated ancestry cluster. General study results and limits: Donors belonging to an Asian-associated ancestry cluster reportedly showed fewer N-insertions in productive TCRs than the roughly 670-donor mean, according to what a later analysis found. When a later analysis compared HLA-associated TCR beta chains with equally common others, the HLA-associated chains turned out to be more clonally expanded and to have lower generation probabilities. In vitro, a few CMV-associated chains proved specific for CMV antigens.

The PCR employed 60 Vbeta primers together with 13 Jbeta primers. Some clones are missing from TCRdb's copy, which holds only in-frame ones; the method was immunoSEQ multiplex PCR. The sample has about 170,000 clones. As concerns this clone: Its target is not known.

The CDR3 sequence is 17 residues long. The TCR was taken from a woman aged 18-30 years in good health and CMV-seropositive. The chain has TRBV21-1 and TRBJ2-5; the table's D call, TRBD1, was not checked against the DNA. TRBV21-1 is labeled a pseudogene. Sequenced: PBMCs. The DNA of the CDR3 is TGTGCCAGCAGCAAAGTTGGGGACATCGGATTTCAAGAGACCCAGTACTTC. It codes for CASSKVGDIGFQETQYF.